One TCR beta chain is described in this entry. Its specificity is unknown. Every donor was a healthy Caucasian. V lost 2 bases and J 3 bases, leaving 14 bases between the germline ends. There are 17 residues in the CDR3. Germline V gene lookup returns CDR1 MDHEN and CDR2 SYDVKM. The record originates from a study of identical twins. Study-wide results and limits: A lower insertion count was a feature of abundant cord blood beta clonotypes, with no such feature in memory repertoires.

A template switching step contributed a universal primer site, while unique molecular identifiers were present in the cDNA. TCRdb reprocessed the 5' RACE reads with MiXCR, giving one entry per CDR3 protein. This repertoire shows 250,000 to 300,000 distinct CDR3 sequences, around 8% found once; its top ten account for around 3%. These data are also associated with another study on yellow fever vaccine responses in identical twins.

The sequence came from a young woman in good health. The V call is TRBV28, the J call TRBJ1-6, with D possibly being TRBD1 (6 bases). Source material: CD8+ T cells sorted from blood. CDR3 sequence: CASSLGKQGYYNSPLHF. Here the CDR3 DNA reads TGTGCCAGCAGTTTAGGGAAACAGGGCTACTATAATTCACCCCTCCACTTT. The complete variable domain, with remaining parts taken from reference TRBV28 and TRBJ1-6, reads DVKVTQSSRYLVKRTGEKVFLECVQDMDHENMFWYRQDPGLGLRLIYFSYDVKMKEKGDIPEGYSVSREKKERFSLILESASTNQTSMYLCASSLGKQGYYNSPLHFGNGTRLTVT.